This T cell receptor beta chain was obtained from a study of shared clonotypes between healthy human individuals (dated by TCRdb to the early 2020s). For context, the study as a whole: A couple of women and a few men aged 18 to 49 years were included in the cohort. Between about 0.85 and 8.9 billion PBMCs per donor were obtained by leukapheresis. To estimate repertoire size and how much clonotype sharing occurs between individuals, the study deeply sequenced the blood TCR repertoires of 4 to 6 healthy adults. To increase sequencing depth and limit assay-specific biases, TCR repertoire library preparation and sequencing were carried out by different laboratories using diverse techniques. The research as a whole found: Sampling was limited to blood, and TCR repertoires in tissue likely differ from TCR repertoires in blood. Pairwise subsampling led to the expectation that sequencing depth would affect the degree of clonotype sharing among donors. The genetic and exposure-history diversity represented was limited by the small number of donors.

About this clone itself: The antigen this receptor binds is unknown. This is likely an artifact of a read error, given a far larger clone one base away. This is likely a read error, given that the CDR3 carries no conserved phenylalanine or tryptophan at its end.

TCR CDR3 regions were amplified from genomic DNA by multiplex PCR using the deep immunoSEQ assay. Extracted genomic DNA from each cell subset was distributed evenly across all wells of several immunoSEQ 96-well plates, and each plate was treated as a replicate. For unsorted PBMC, each replicate PCR was loaded with roughly 0.3 ug genomic DNA, equivalent to about 30,000 T cell genomes. Ten immunoSEQ deep assay plates were used to sequence unsorted PBMC genomic DNA. Purified libraries were measured with a Qubit 3.0 fluorometer, size-checked on a Bioanalyzer 2100, and measured again with the KAPA Library Quantification kit. Every immunoSEQ 96-well plate was sequenced on a separate single-read 150-cycle Illumina NextSeq 550 flow cell. As for the authors' bioinformatics: Because only junctional sequences without quality scores were contained in the immunoSEQ output, filtering matching that applied to full-length reads could not be performed. To assign V/J genes and CDR3, sequences were annotated using PyIR, a Python wrapper for IgBLAST v1.9, with IMGT germline references. Reads with weak V/J assignments (E-value above 1e-6), missing CDR3, stop codons, out-of-frame junctions, or ambiguous translated residues were removed. V3J clonotypes were defined as sequences sharing the same inferred V gene, J gene, and CDR3 amino acid sequence. The percentage overlap between two repertoires was calculated by dividing the number of shared unique clonotypes by the size of the smaller repertoire. RTK rarefaction, the Chao1 estimator, and Recon v2.1 estimates of unobserved clonotypes were used to assess repertoire richness. TCRdb took over this immuneACCESS table, retaining in-frame rearrangements with V and J assigned. Such tables are incomplete; in checked studies, under half of the missing clones stem from an unresolved V gene, and the remainder is unexplained. Clone size and the V and J calls come from that table; the DNA yielded D and trimming. This sample is represented by hundreds of thousands of clones; about 74% of them were singletons. The ten biggest clones cover 12% of the sample.

Healthy HIV-negative adults with no recently reported acute infections or vaccinations were included as donors. Every donor was a Caucasian adult residing in Nashville, Tennessee, USA. For unsorted samples, roughly 91 million PBMCs were counted, and genomic DNA was extracted using the QIAamp DNA Blood Mini kit. Blood was collected by leukapheresis, and PBMCs were isolated by Ficoll-Histopaque density gradient centrifugation and then cryopreserved in liquid nitrogen vapor phase. The clonotype was recovered from a woman in her thirties or forties in good health. Some clones in this sample may be carry-over from other donors' samples. Sequenced material: PBMCs.

The CDR3 sequence is CASGDYYYEQYL. At the DNA level, the sequence is TGTGCCAGCGGGGACTACTACTACGAGCAGTACCTC. The chain is encoded by TRBV7-6 joined to TRBJ2-7, and TRBD2 matches 7 of the central bases. From the germline V gene, CDR1 is SGHVS and CDR2 is FNYEAQ. The CDR3 length is 12 residues, termini included. Of the read, only the CDR3 DNA is kept; its 36 bases are in frame from base 1. V lost 8 bases and J lost 3 bases, and the count of bases not matched to a germline gene is 4.